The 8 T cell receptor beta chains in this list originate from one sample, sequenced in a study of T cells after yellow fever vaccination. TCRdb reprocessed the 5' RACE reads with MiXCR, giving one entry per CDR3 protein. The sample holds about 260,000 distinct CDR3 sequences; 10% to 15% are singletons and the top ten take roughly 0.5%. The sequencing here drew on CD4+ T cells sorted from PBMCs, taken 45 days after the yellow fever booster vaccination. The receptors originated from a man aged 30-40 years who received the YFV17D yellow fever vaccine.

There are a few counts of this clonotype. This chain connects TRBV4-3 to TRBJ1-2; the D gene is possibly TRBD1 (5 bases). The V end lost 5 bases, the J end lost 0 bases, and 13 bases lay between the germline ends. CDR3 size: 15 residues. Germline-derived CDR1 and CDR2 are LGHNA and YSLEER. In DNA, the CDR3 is TGCGCCAGCAGCACCTGGCGGGACGCTAACTATGGCTACACCTTC. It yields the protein CASSTWRDANYGYTF.

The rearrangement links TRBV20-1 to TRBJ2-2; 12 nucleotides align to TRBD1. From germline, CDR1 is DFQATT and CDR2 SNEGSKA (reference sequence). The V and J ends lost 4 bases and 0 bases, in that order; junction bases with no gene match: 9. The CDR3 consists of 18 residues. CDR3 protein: CSAKGGQGASSNTGELFF. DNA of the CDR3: TGCAGTGCTAAAGGGGGACAGGGGGCGTCGTCGAACACCGGGGAGCTGTTTTTT.

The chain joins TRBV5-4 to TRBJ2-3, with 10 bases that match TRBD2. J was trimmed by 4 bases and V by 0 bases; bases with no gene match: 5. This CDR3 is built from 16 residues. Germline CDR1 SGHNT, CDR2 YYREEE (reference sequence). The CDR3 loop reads CASSLGGLAISDTQYF. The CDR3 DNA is TGTGCCAGCAGCTTGGGGGGACTAGCGATCTCAGATACGCAGTATTTT.

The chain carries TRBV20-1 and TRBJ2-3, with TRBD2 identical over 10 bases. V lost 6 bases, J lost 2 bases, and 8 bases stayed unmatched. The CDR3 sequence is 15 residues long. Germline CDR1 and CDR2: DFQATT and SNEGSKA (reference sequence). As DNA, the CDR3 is TGCAGTGCCGTAGCGGGAGGTTCCTACACAGATACGCAGTATTTT. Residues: CSAVAGGSYTDTQYF.

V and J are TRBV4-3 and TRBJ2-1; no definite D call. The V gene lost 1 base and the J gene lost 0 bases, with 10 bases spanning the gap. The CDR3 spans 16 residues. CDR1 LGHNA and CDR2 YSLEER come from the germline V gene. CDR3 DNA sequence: TGCGCCAGCAGCCAAGGTTTGGAGAGCTCCTACAATGAGCAGTTCTTC. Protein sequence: CASSQGLESSYNEQFF.

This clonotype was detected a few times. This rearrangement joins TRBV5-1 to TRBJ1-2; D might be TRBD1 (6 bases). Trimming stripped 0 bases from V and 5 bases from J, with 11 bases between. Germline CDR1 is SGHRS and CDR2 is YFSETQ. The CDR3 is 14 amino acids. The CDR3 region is CASSLAQGLYGYTF. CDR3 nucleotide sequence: TGCGCCAGCAGCTTGGCTCAGGGGTTATATGGCTACACCTTC.

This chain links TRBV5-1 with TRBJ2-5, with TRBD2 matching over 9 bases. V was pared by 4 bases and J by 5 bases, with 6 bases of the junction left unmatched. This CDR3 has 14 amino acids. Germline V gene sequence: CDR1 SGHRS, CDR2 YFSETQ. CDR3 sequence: CASSPLAGVETQYF. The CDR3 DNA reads TGCGCCAGCAGCCCCTTAGCGGGAGTGGAGACCCAGTACTTC.

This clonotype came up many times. CDR3 residues: CASRIDGQRLEQYF. CDR3 nucleotides: TGTGCCAGCAGAATCGATGGACAGCGGCTCGAGCAGTACTTC. The genes are TRBV27 and TRBJ2-7; D might be TRBD1 (6 bases). CDR1 and CDR2 (germline): MNHEY, SMNVEV (reference sequence). CDR3 length: 14 amino acids. Trimming took 6 bases from V and 6 from J, leaving 18 bases between them.